This is a list of T cell receptor beta chains from one sample in a study of T cells in localized non-small cell lung cancer. TCRdb's copy holds only in-frame clones and misses some; the assay was immunoSEQ multiplex PCR. This table has approximately 31,000 clones, about nine tenths appearing once. Here the sequenced sample was peripheral blood, taken before any cancer treatment. Receptors were obtained from a male donor aged 60 or over with stage III lung adenocarcinoma. Both conserved end residues are part of each CDR3. D genes are given only for firm matches. Clone size appears in some rows only: once, few, many, or a class for an expanded clone.

CDR3nt: TGTGCCAGCAGCTTGTCGGCGGGTTTCTCTGGAAACACCATATATTTT
CDR3aa: CASSLSAGFSGNTIYF
abundance: once
j_gene: TRBJ1-3
v_gene: TRBV5-4
d_gene: NA

CDR3nt: TGTGCCAGCAGCGTAGAGCCGGGAGGGCTCTATACGCAGTATTTT
CDR3aa: CASSVEPGGLYTQYF
abundance: NA
j_gene: TRBJ2-3
v_gene: TRBV9
d_gene: TRBD2

CDR3nt: TGTGCCAGCAGCTCTCGGACTAGCGGGAGGGAGGCAGATACGCAGTATTTT
CDR3aa: CASSSRTSGREADTQYF
abundance: NA
j_gene: TRBJ2-3
v_gene: TRBV13
d_gene: TRBD2

CDR3nt: TGTGCCAGTAGTGCAGCGGGGGGGCCAACAGATACGCAGTATTTT
CDR3aa: CASSAAGGPTDTQYF
abundance: NA
j_gene: TRBJ2-3
v_gene: TRBV19
d_gene: TRBD2

CDR3nt: TGTGCCAGCAGCGCAAAAATCGGCTACGAGCAGTACTTC
CDR3aa: CASSAKIGYEQYF
abundance: NA
j_gene: TRBJ2-7
v_gene: TRBV9
d_gene: NA

CDR3nt: TGTGCCAGTAGTATGAAGCCAGAACCCTCCTACGAGCAGTACTTC
CDR3aa: CASSMKPEPSYEQYF
abundance: NA
j_gene: TRBJ2-7
v_gene: TRBV19
d_gene: NA

CDR3nt: TGTGCCAGCAGCGCCCTGATCGACAATAATTCACCCCTCCACTTT
CDR3aa: CASSALIDNNSPLHF
abundance: NA
j_gene: TRBJ1-6
v_gene: TRBV9
d_gene: NA

CDR3nt: TGCGCCAGCAGCTTGGGGACAGGGTTGGAGACCCAGTACTTC
CDR3aa: CASSLGTGLETQYF
abundance: NA
j_gene: TRBJ2-5
v_gene: TRBV5-1
d_gene: TRBD1

CDR3nt: TGTGCCAGCAGCCCGGGGGCAGAGGAAACTTTCTTT
CDR3aa: CASSPGAEETFF
abundance: few
j_gene: TRBJ1-1
v_gene: TRBV7-9
d_gene: NA

CDR3nt: TGCAGTGCTACTGGAGACTATGGCTACACCTTC
CDR3aa: CSATGDYGYTF
abundance: NA
j_gene: TRBJ1-2
v_gene: TRBV20-1
d_gene: NA

CDR3nt: TGTGCCAGCAGGCCAAGGGGGGCTAGCAATCAGCCCCAGCATTTT
CDR3aa: CASRPRGASNQPQHF
abundance: once
j_gene: TRBJ1-5
v_gene: TRBV7-8
d_gene: NA

CDR3nt: TGTGCCAGCAGCCCCGGGCGGGAGGTAGGCTACACCTTC
CDR3aa: CASSPGREVGYTF
abundance: NA
j_gene: TRBJ1-2
v_gene: TRBV7-9
d_gene: NA

CDR3nt: TGTGCCAGCAGCTTGGAAGCGGGGGGGCCAAATGAGCAGTTCTTC
CDR3aa: CASSLEAGGPNEQFF
abundance: NA
j_gene: TRBJ2-1
v_gene: TRBV5-5
d_gene: TRBD2

CDR3nt: TGTGCCAGCAGCTCACAAGGCAGGCCTCCTAACGAGCAGTACTTC
CDR3aa: CASSSQGRPPNEQYF
abundance: NA
j_gene: TRBJ2-7
v_gene: TRBV5-6
d_gene: NA

CDR3nt: TGTGCCAGCAGCAAAGCAAAGAGTAGGGAAGCCAATCAGCCCCAGCATTTT
CDR3aa: CASSKAKSREANQPQHF
abundance: NA
j_gene: TRBJ1-5
v_gene: TRBV21-1
d_gene: NA

CDR3nt: TGCAGCGCCGTAACTAGCGGGAGGGCCTTCGCGGAGACCCAGTACTTC
CDR3aa: CSAVTSGRAFAETQYF
abundance: NA
j_gene: TRBJ2-5
v_gene: TRBV29-1
d_gene: TRBD2

CDR3nt: TGTGCCAGCAGCGCAGCTAACAGGGATGGCTACACCTTC
CDR3aa: CASSAANRDGYTF
abundance: NA
j_gene: TRBJ1-2
v_gene: TRBV7-9
d_gene: NA

CDR3nt: TGTGCCAGCACCGGGACCTCCTCCACAGATACGCAGTATTTT
CDR3aa: CASTGTSSTDTQYF
abundance: NA
j_gene: TRBJ2-3
v_gene: TRBV11-2
d_gene: NA

CDR3nt: TGTGCCAGCAGCTTAGCGGTGGTGGGGGGGCCCGAACAAGAGACCCAGTACTTC
CDR3aa: CASSLAVVGGPEQETQYF
abundance: once
j_gene: TRBJ2-5
v_gene: TRBV7-2
d_gene: NA

CDR3nt: TGTGCCAGCAGTTTTAGGCCAAAACCCTACGAGCAGTACTTC
CDR3aa: CASSFRPKPYEQYF
abundance: NA
j_gene: TRBJ2-7
v_gene: TRBV28
d_gene: NA

CDR3nt: TGTGCCAGCAGCTTAGGTATTAGCGGAGTCACAGATACGCAGTATTTT
CDR3aa: CASSLGISGVTDTQYF
abundance: NA
j_gene: TRBJ2-3
v_gene: TRBV7-2
d_gene: NA

CDR3nt: TGCGCCAGCAGGGCTAGCGGGAACGAGCAGTACTTC
CDR3aa: CASRASGNEQYF
abundance: NA
j_gene: TRBJ2-7
v_gene: TRBV5-1
d_gene: TRBD2

CDR3nt: TGTGCCAGCAGCTTTTTTCTCGGGTCCGGGGAGCTGTTTTTT
CDR3aa: CASSFFLGSGELFF
abundance: NA
j_gene: TRBJ2-2
v_gene: TRBV7-2
d_gene: NA

CDR3nt: TGTGCCAGTAGTAAATATACCGGGGAGCTGTTTTTT
CDR3aa: CASSKYTGELFF
abundance: few
j_gene: TRBJ2-2
v_gene: TRBV19
d_gene: NA

CDR3nt: TGTGCCAGCAGTTACCTTAGTTCCCATGATATGCCGCAGTATTTT
CDR3aa: CASSYLSSHDMPQYF
abundance: NA
j_gene: TRBJ2-3
v_gene: TRBV6-5
d_gene: NA

CDR3nt: TGTGCCAGCAGCCCGCCGGCGGGAGGATCCAACAATGAGCAGTTCTTC
CDR3aa: CASSPPAGGSNNEQFF
abundance: NA
j_gene: TRBJ2-1
v_gene: TRBV5-4
d_gene: TRBD2

CDR3nt: TGTGCCAGCAGCTTTGGCGGGAGGAGTAATGAGCAGTTCTTC
CDR3aa: CASSFGGRSNEQFF
abundance: few
j_gene: TRBJ2-1
v_gene: TRBV11-3
d_gene: TRBD2

CDR3nt: TGTGCCAGCAGCTTGGTGCCGGGACAGGGGGGTTTAAATGAAAAACTGTTTTTT
CDR3aa: CASSLVPGQGGLNEKLFF
abundance: NA
j_gene: TRBJ1-4
v_gene: TRBV5-4
d_gene: TRBD1

CDR3nt: TGTGCCAGCAGTCAGGGATCCGACTATGGCTACACCTTC
CDR3aa: CASSQGSDYGYTF
abundance: NA
j_gene: TRBJ1-2
v_gene: TRBV28
d_gene: NA

CDR3nt: TGTGCCAGCTCACCCATGGACAGGGCGATCACAGATACGCAGTATTTT
CDR3aa: CASSPMDRAITDTQYF
abundance: NA
j_gene: TRBJ2-3
v_gene: TRBV18
d_gene: TRBD1